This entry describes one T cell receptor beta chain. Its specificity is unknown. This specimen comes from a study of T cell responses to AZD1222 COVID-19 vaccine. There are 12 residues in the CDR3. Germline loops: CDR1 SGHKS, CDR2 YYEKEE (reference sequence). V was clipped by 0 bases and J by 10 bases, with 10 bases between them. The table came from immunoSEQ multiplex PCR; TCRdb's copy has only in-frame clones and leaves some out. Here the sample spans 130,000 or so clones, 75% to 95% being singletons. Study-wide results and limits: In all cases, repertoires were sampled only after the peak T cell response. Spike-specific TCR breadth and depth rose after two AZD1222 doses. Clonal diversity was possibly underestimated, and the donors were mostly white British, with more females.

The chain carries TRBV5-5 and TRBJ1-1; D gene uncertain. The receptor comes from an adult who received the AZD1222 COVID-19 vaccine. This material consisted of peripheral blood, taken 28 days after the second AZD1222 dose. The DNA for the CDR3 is TGTGCCAGCAGCTTGGAAGGCCGCGGAGCTTTCTTT. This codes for CASSLEGRGAFF.